This TCR beta chain was captured by sequencing in a study of T cells in Graves' hyperthyroidism and ophthalmopathy. Findings and limits, study-wide: Blood also contained most expanded thyroid clonotypes above 0.001. Ophthalmopathy was separated from stable hyperthyroidism by a 13 V-J model.

Clinicians diagnosed patients from clinical symptoms, serum thyroxine and TRAb, thyroid ultrasound and orbital computed tomography. The CDR3 is made up of 14 amino acids. V shed 7 bases and J shed 0 bases, with 10 bases lying between them. Germline values: CDR1 SNHLY, CDR2 FYNNEI. With respect to this clonotype: Antigen specificity is unknown.

RNA transcripts were the template for amplifying TCR beta CDR3 regions. HTBI primers drove first-round RT-PCR of the TCR CDR3. MiXCR, run by TCRdb on the multiplex PCR reads, gives a single entry per CDR3 protein. The table includes roughly 570,000 distinct CDR3 sequences, around 46% detected once. This receptor was taken from an adult woman with Graves' disease, either hyperthyroidism or ophthalmopathy (not recorded which). The sequencing sample was made of peripheral blood or thyroid tissue (not recorded which). The chain uses TRBV2 and TRBJ1-5, with D perhaps TRBD1 (5 bases). As DNA, the CDR3 is TGTGCCAGCAAGGGGAGCTATAGCAATCAGCCCCAGCATTTT. It encodes CASKGSYSNQPQHF. Together with reference TRBV2 and TRBJ1-5, the CDR3 gives the full variable domain: EPEVTQTPSHQVTQMGQEVILRCVPISNHLYFYWYRQILGQKVEFLVSFYNNEISEKSEIFDDQFSVERPDGSNFTLKIRSTKLEDSAMYFCASKGSYSNQPQHFGDGTRLSIL.